These 20 T cell receptor beta chains originate from one sample sequenced in a study of T-cell memory formation after mild COVID-19. TCRdb used MiXCR to reprocess the 5' RACE reads, holding one entry per CDR3 protein. The table shows over 120,000 distinct CDR3 sequences, with around 25% occurring only once. The sequencing sample was made of PBMCs or a T cell subset sorted from them (not recorded which). Receptors were obtained from an adult woman who had mild COVID-19 (a few samples of this study predate the infection). Cell type and time point are not known.

This clonotype has a handful of counts. The V call is TRBV4-1, the J call TRBJ1-2, with a tentative D call TRBD1 (6 bases). Per germline, CDR1 MGHRA and CDR2 YSYEKL. V was cut by 2 bases and J by 4 bases, with 14 bases left in between. This CDR3 region has 15 residues. The CDR3 bases are TGCGCCAGCAGCCAAACCAGGGGAGCAAGCTATGGCTACACCTTC. Translating gives CASSQTRGASYGYTF.

The rearrangement uses TRBV24-1 and TRBJ1-2; D gene uncertain. Trimming pared 4 bases from V and 6 bases from J, leaving 8 bases between. CDR3 length equals 12 residues. CDR1 is KGHDR and CDR2 is SFDVKD in the germline V gene. The chain's CDR3 is CATSDVKDGYTF. In DNA, the CDR3 is TGTGCCACCAGTGACGTAAAGGATGGCTACACCTTC.

In this sample, this clonotype turned up many times. The junction departs from germline at one end; a sequencing error may be responsible. The V gene is TRBV12-3 or TRBV12-4, the J gene TRBJ2-5; 11 positions match TRBD2. The CDR3 is made up of 13 amino acids. CDR3 region: CASSLAGGSTQYF. CDR3 sequence (DNA): TGTGCCAGCAGTCTAGCGGGAGGTTCTACCCAGTACTTC.

This clonotype has just a few counts. The rearrangement uses TRBV5-1 and TRBJ1-6; D is undetermined. CDR3 length equals 14 residues. V shed 4 bases and J shed 7 bases, with 12 bases lying between them. The V gene's germline CDR1 is SGHRS and CDR2 YFSETQ. The CDR3 DNA sequence: TGCGCCAGCAGCCCGGGCGACTGGAATTCACCCCTCCACTTT. Protein sequence: CASSPGDWNSPLHF. Complete variable domain (other parts from reference TRBV5-1 and TRBJ1-6): KAGVTQTPRYLIKTRGQQVTLSCSPISGHRSVSWYQQTPGQGLQFLFEYFSETQRNKGNFPGRFSGRQFSNSRSEMNVSTLELGDSALYLCASSPGDWNSPLHFGNGTRLTVT.

This chain links TRBV7-9 with TRBJ2-7; D remains ambiguous. Trimming left V 1 base short and J 6 bases short, with 7 bases between. CDR1 and CDR2 (germline): SEHNR, FQNEAQ (reference sequence). The CDR3 has 12 residues. CDR3 nucleotides: TGTGCCAGCAGCTTAGGGTTGCGCGAGCAGTACTTC. Translated, it gives CASSLGLREQYF.

This clonotype was detected a few times. V gene TRBV7-9 combines with J gene TRBJ1-5; D not resolved. V lost 4 bases and J 3 bases, leaving 13 bases between the germline ends. CDR1 is SEHNR and CDR2 is FQNEAQ in the germline V gene (reference sequence). The CDR3 is 15 residues long. In DNA, the CDR3 is TGTGCCAGCAGCTCAATCGGGTCTTTCAATCAGCCCCAGCATTTT. Translated: CASSSIGSFNQPQHF.

V usage is TRBV11-2 and J usage is TRBJ1-1; tentatively, D is TRBD1 (5 bases). Germline V gives CDR1 SGHAT, CDR2 FQNNGV. The CDR3 length is 15 residues. Trimming pared 1 base from V and 1 base from J, leaving 10 bases between. The CDR3 DNA follows: TGTGCCAGCAGCTTAGTACCAGGGAAGAACACTGAAGCTTTCTTT. It codes for CASSLVPGKNTEAFF.

The chain combines TRBV7-6 with TRBJ2-5; D may be TRBD2 (7 bases). This CDR3 comprises 14 residues. Germline V gene sequence: CDR1 SGHVS, CDR2 FNYEAQ. With 5 bases removed from V and 4 bases from J, the gap between germline ends came to 14 bases. In DNA, the CDR3 is TGTGCCAGCAGCCACCTAGGGGGGGTAGAGACCCAGTACTTC. Translated, it gives CASSHLGGVETQYF.

This clonotype was observed at least ten times. The chain employs TRBV24-1 and TRBJ2-1; 9 nucleotides agree with TRBD1. This CDR3 has 18 residues. In germline, CDR1 is KGHDR, CDR2 SFDVKD. V lost 4 bases to trimming and J lost 6 bases; unmatched junction nucleotides: 15. CDR3 sequence reads: CATSDQKTRDREVNEQFF. The CDR3, as DNA: TGTGCCACCAGTGACCAGAAGACGCGGGACAGGGAGGTCAATGAGCAGTTCTTC.

V usage is TRBV12-3 or TRBV12-4 and J usage is TRBJ1-2; D is unresolved. Trimming cost V 3 bases and J 2 bases, with 7 bases left between them. The CDR3 runs to 13 residues. CDR3 protein: CASSFAGNYGYTF. CDR3 sequence (DNA): TGTGCCAGCAGTTTTGCGGGGAACTATGGCTACACCTTC.

CDR3 nucleotides: TGCGCCAGCAGCTCTTGCCTGGGGCGGGCTTGCGACGAGCAGTACTTC. Encoded protein: CASSSCLGRACDEQYF. The J gene is TRBJ2-7, the V gene TRBV5-1, with D perhaps matching TRBD1 or TRBD2 (5 bases each). The germline V gene has CDR1 SGHRS and CDR2 YFSETQ. V lost 3 bases to trimming and J lost 5 bases, with 21 bases between them. The length of the CDR3 is 16 residues.

This clonotype was found a few times. The rearrangement joins TRBV19 to TRBJ1-1, with D possibly TRBD1 on 6 matching bases. The CDR3 is made up of 14 amino acids. CDR1 is LNHDA and CDR2 is SQIVND in the germline V gene (reference sequence). V shed 2 bases and J shed 4 bases, with 11 bases lying between them. For the CDR3, the DNA is TGTGCCAGTAGTATAAACACAGGGAGCACTGAAGCTTTCTTT. The encoded protein is CASSINTGSTEAFF.

This clonotype has a single count. The chain couples TRBV4-2 to TRBJ2-1, with 12 nucleotides matching TRBD2. Germline V gives CDR1 LGHNA, CDR2 YNFKEQ. The V gene end was trimmed by 2 bases and the J gene end by 1 base; junction bases not matched to a gene: 3. CDR3 length: 17 residues. CDR3 DNA sequence: TGTGCCAGCAGCCAACACCTAGCGGGAGGGTCCTACAATGAGCAGTTCTTC. This sequence encodes CASSQHLAGGSYNEQFF.

V gene TRBV9 combines with J gene TRBJ2-1; a weak D match, TRBD2 (7 bases). Germline CDR1 and CDR2: SGDLS and YYNGEE. The CDR3 runs to 16 residues. Trimming removed 0 bases at V and 3 bases at J, with 13 bases between. The CDR3 nucleotides are TGTGCCAGCAGCGTAGGTGGGGGGGCCCTCTACAATGAGCAGTTCTTC. It specifies CASSVGGGALYNEQFF. Filled out from reference TRBV9 and TRBJ2-1, the complete variable domain reads DSGVTQTPKHLITATGQRVTLRCSPRSGDLSVYWYQQSLDQGLQFLIQYYNGEERAKGNILERFSAQQFPDLHSELNLSSLELGDSALYFCASSVGGGALYNEQFFGPGTRLTVL.

The table lists this clonotype with a few counts. The rearrangement joins TRBV5-4 to TRBJ2-7, with TRBD1 as a possible D gene (6 bases). V lost 5 bases to trimming and J lost 2 bases, with 11 bases between them. The CDR3 has 13 amino acids. Germline values: CDR1 SGHNT, CDR2 YYREEE (reference sequence). For the CDR3, the DNA is TGTGCCAGCAGACGGACAGACACCTACGAGCAGTACTTC. The encoded protein is CASRRTDTYEQYF.

CDR3 nucleotide sequence: TGTGCCAGCAGTCATACAGGGGGTTCTGAAGCTTTCTTT. It translates to CASSHTGGSEAFF. The V call is TRBV6-5, the J call TRBJ1-1; 8 positions match TRBD1. Per the germline V gene, CDR1 is MNHEY and CDR2 is SVGAGI. V gave up 5 bases and J gave up 6 bases; unmatched junction bases: 5. The CDR3 covers 13 residues.

In its sample, this clonotype was seen a few times. A junction boundary mismatches the germline segment, possibly from a read error. The rearrangement joins TRBV7-7 to TRBJ2-5; TRBD2 matches 7 bases. This CDR3 spans 17 amino acids. In germline, CDR1 is SSHAT, CDR2 FNYEAQ (reference sequence). CDR3 sequence reads: CASSPKPPGGKQETQYF. The CDR3 nucleotides are TGTGCTAGCAGCCCCAAGCCCCCCGGGGGGAAGCAAGAGACCCAGTACTTC. Based on the CDR3 plus reference TRBV7-7 and TRBJ2-5, the full variable domain is GAGVSQSPRYKVTKRGQDVTLRCDPISSHATLYWYQQALGQGPEFLTYFNYEAQPDKSGLPSDRFSAERPEGSISTLTIQRTEQRDSAMYRCASSPKPPGGKQETQYFGPGTRLLVL.

This clonotype has more than one count but fewer than ten. The chain carries TRBV5-6 and TRBJ2-7; weak D call: TRBD1 (6 bases). The CDR3 has 12 amino acids. The germline V gene encodes CDR1 SGHDT and CDR2 YYEEEE. Trimming removed 6 bases at V and 6 bases at J, with 13 bases between. The CDR3 region has the DNA TGTGCCAGCAAGACCACAGGGTTCGAGCAGTACTTC. It yields the protein CASKTTGFEQYF.

The rearrangement links TRBV6-5 to TRBJ2-2; perhaps TRBD1 as D (6 bases). Trimming removed 6 bases at V and 2 bases at J, with 13 bases between. Germline lookup yields CDR1 MNHEY and CDR2 SVGAGI. The CDR3 is 15 amino acids. The CDR3 loop reads CASRVPGHNTGELFF. The CDR3 coding sequence is TGTGCCAGCAGGGTCCCGGGACACAACACCGGGGAGCTGTTTTTT.

This clonotype was seen a few times. J is TRBJ2-3 and V is TRBV6-1; 9 bases are shared with TRBD1. The trim removed 6 bases at V and 0 bases at J, leaving 7 bases unmatched. Germline V lookup: CDR1 MNHNS, CDR2 SASEGT. The CDR3 length is 16 residues. CDR3 loop: CASRIWTGVSTDTQYF. As DNA, the CDR3 is TGTGCCAGCAGGATTTGGACAGGGGTTAGCACAGATACGCAGTATTTT.